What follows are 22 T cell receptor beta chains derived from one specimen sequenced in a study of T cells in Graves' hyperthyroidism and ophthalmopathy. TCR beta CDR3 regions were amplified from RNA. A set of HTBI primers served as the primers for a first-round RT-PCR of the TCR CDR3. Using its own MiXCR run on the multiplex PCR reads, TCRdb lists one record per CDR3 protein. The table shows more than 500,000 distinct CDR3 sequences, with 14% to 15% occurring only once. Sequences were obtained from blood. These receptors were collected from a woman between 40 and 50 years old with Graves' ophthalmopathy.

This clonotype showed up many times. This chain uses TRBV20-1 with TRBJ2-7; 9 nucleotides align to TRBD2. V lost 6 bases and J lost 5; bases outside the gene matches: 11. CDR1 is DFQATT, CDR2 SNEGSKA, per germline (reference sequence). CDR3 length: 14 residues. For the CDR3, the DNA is TGCAGTGCCATGGATGGGACTAGCAGCGACGAGCAGTACTTC. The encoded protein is CSAMDGTSSDEQYF.

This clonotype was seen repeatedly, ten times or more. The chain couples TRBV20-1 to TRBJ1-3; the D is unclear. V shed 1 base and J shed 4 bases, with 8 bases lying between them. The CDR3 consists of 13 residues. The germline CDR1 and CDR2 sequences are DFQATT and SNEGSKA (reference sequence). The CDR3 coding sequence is TGCAGTGCTAGAGGTGGCGGAGGAAACACCATATATTTT. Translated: CSARGGGGNTIYF.

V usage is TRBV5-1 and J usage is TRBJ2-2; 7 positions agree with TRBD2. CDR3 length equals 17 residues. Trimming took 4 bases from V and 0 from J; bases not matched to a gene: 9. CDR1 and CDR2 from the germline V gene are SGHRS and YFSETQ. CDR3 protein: CASSPPRSGTNTGELFF. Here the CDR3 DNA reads TGCGCCAGCAGCCCCCCTCGGAGCGGGACGAACACCGGGGAGCTGTTTTTT.

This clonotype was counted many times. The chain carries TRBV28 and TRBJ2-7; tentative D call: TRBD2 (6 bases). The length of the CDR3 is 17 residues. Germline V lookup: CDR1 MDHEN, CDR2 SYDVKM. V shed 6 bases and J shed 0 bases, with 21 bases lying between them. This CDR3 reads CASSLGLGTDPSYEQYF. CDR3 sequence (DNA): TGTGCCAGCAGCTTGGGACTTGGTACCGACCCCTCCTACGAGCAGTACTTC.

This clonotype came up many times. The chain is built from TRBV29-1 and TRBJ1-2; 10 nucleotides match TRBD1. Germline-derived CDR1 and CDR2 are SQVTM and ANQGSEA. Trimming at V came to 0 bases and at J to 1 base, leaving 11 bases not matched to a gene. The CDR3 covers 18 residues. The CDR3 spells CSVEDLATGGEYNYGYTF. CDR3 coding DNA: TGCAGCGTTGAAGATCTGGCGACAGGGGGCGAATATAACTATGGCTACACCTTC.

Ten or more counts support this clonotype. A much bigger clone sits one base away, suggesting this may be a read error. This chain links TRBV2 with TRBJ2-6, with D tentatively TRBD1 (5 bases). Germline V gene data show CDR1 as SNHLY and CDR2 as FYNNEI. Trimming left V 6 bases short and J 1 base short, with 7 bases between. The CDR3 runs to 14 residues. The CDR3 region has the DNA TGTGCCAGCAGAGCAGGGTCTGGGGCCAACGTCCTGACTTTC. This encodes CASRAGSGANVLTF.

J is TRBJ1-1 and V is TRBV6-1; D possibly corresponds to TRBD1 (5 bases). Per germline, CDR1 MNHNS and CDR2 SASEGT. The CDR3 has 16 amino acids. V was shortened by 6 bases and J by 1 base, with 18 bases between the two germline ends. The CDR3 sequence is CASRLNPGLGNTEAFF. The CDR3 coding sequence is TGTGCCAGCAGACTAAATCCGGGACTGGGGAACACTGAAGCTTTCTTT.

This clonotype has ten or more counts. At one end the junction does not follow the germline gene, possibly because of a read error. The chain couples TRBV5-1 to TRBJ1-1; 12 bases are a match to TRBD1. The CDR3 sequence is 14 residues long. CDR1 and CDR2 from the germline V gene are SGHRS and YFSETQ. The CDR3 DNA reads TGCGCCAGCAGCCCCGGGACAGGGGGCACTAAAGCTTTCTTT. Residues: CASSPGTGGTKAFF. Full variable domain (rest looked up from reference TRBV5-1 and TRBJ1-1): KAGVTQTPRYLIKTRGQQVTLSCSPISGHRSVSWYQQTPGQGLQFLFEYFSETQRNKGNFPGRFSGRQFSNSRSEMNVSTLELGDSALYLCASSPGTGGTKAFFGQGTRLTVV.

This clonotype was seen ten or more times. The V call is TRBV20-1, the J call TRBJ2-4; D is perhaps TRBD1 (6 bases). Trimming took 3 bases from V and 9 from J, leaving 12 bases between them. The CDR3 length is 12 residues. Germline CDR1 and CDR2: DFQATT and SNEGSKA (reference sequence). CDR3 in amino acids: CSARTGTIIQYF. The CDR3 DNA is TGCAGTGCTAGGACCGGGACAATCATTCAGTACTTC.

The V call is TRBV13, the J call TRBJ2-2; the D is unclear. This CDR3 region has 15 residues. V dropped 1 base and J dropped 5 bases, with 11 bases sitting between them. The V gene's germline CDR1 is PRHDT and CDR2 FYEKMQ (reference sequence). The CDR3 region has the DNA TGTGCCAGCAGCTTAGAAGGCAGTAAGACCGGGGAGCTGTTTTTT. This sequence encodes CASSLEGSKTGELFF.

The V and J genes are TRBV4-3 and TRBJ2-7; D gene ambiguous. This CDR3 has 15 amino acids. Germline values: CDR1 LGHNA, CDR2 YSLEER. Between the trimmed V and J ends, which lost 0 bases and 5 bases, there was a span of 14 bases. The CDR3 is CASSQDSGSLNEQYF. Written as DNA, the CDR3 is TGCGCCAGCAGCCAAGATTCGGGCAGTTTGAACGAGCAGTACTTC.

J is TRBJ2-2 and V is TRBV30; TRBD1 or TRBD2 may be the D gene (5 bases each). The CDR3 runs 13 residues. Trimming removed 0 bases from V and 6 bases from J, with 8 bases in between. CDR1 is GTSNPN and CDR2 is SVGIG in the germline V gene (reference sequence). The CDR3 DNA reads TGTGCCTGGAGTGTGAGGGGCGCCGGGGAGCTGTTTTTT. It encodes CAWSVRGAGELFF.

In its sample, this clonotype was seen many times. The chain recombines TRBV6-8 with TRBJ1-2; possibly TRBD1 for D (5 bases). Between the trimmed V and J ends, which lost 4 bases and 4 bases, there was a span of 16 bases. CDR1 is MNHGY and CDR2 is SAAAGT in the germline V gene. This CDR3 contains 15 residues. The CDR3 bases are TGTGCCAGCAGTTGGGACGGAAACTTCCCCTATGGCTACACCTTC. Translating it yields CASSWDGNFPYGYTF.

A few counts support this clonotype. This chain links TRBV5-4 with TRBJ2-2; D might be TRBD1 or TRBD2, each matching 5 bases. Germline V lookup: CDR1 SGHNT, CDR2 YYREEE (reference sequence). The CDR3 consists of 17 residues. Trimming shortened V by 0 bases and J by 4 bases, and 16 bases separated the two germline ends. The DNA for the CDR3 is TGTGCCAGCAGCTTGGCCGGGGCAGGCGCAGGCACCGGGGAGCTGTTTTTT. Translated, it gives CASSLAGAGAGTGELFF.

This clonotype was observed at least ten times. In nucleotides, the CDR3 is TGTGCCAGCAGTAACACAGGGATTGGCGAGCAGTTCTTC. Amino acid sequence: CASSNTGIGEQFF. The chain is built from TRBV25-1 and TRBJ2-1; possible D gene TRBD1, 6 bases. The CDR3 runs 13 residues. Germline lookup yields CDR1 MGHDK and CDR2 SYGVNS. Trimming removed 5 bases from V and 10 bases from J, with 15 bases in between.

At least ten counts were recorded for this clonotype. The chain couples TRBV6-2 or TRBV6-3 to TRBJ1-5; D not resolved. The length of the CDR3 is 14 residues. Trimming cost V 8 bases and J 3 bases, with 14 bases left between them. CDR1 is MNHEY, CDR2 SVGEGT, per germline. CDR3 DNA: TGTGCCAGCTCGGAGGCGAAGTTCAATCAGCCCCAGCATTTT. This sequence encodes CASSEAKFNQPQHF.

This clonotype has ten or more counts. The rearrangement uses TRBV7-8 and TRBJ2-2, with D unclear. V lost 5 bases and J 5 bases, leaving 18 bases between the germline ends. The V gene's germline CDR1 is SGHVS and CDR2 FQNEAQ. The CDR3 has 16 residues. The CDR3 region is CASSPWNFWPTGELFF. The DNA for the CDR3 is TGTGCCAGCAGCCCCTGGAACTTTTGGCCGACCGGGGAGCTGTTTTTT.

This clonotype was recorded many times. The CDR3 DNA reads as TGTGCCAGCAGCGTCCCACAACAGGGACCTAATGAAAAACTGTTTTTT. This sequence encodes CASSVPQQGPNEKLFF. The chain combines TRBV2 with TRBJ1-4, with D possibly being TRBD1 (6 bases). In germline, CDR1 is SNHLY, CDR2 FYNNEI. Trimming cost V 6 bases and J 3 bases, with 17 bases left between them. CDR3 length equals 16 residues.

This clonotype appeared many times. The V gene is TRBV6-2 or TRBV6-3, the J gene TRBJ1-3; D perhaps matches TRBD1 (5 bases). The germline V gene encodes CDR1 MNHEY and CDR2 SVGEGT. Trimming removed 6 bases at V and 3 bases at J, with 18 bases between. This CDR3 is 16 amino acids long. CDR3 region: CASRDDRTAGGNTIYF. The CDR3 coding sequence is TGTGCCAGCAGGGACGACAGAACGGCGGGTGGAAACACCATATATTTT.

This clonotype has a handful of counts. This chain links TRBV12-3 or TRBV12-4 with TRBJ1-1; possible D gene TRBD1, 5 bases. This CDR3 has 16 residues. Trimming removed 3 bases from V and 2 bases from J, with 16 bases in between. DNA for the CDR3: TGTGCCAGCAGTTTCCCGGTGGGGGGAAGAAACACTGAAGCTTTCTTT. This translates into CASSFPVGGRNTEAFF.

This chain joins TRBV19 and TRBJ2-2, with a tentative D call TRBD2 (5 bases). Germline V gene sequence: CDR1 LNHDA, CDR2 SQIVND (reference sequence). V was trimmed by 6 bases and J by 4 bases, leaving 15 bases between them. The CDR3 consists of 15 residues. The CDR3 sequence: CASRGAAPSTGELFF. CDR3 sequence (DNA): TGTGCCAGTAGGGGAGCGGCACCTTCCACCGGGGAGCTGTTTTTT.

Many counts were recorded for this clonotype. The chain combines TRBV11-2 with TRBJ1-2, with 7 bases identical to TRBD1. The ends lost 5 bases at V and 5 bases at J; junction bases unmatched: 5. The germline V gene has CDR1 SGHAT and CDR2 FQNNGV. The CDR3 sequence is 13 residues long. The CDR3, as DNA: TGTGCCAGCAGCCAGACAGGGAAGTATGGCTACACCTTC. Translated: CASSQTGKYGYTF.